These T cell receptor beta chains were read from a single sample in a study of cytomegalovirus exposure and HLA in healthy donors. Using immunoSEQ multiplex PCR, the repertoire was profiled, and TCRdb retains in-frame clones only, with some absent. The sample lists around 150,000 clones, 80% to 85% occurring once. The sequenced sample was PBMCs. The receptors derive from a woman under 30 in good health and CMV-seronegative. CDR3s include the opening cysteine and the closing phenylalanine or tryptophan. Each record gives: clone size, V gene, J gene, D gene, CDR3 protein, CDR3 DNA. A D gene is named only where the DNA matches it firmly. Clone size is stated in some rows and not others, as once, few, many or a class when expanded.

>NA|TRBV4-1|TRBJ1-1|NA
CASSPTQGVNTEAFF
TGCGCCAGCAGCCCCACCCAAGGGGTTAACACTGAAGCTTTCTTT
>NA|TRBV28|TRBJ1-1|NA
CATSGQSNTEAFF
TGTGCCACTTCGGGTCAATCGAACACTGAAGCTTTCTTT
>NA|TRBV11-3|TRBJ1-1|NA
CASSLDRVNTEAFF
TGTGCCAGCAGCTTAGACAGGGTGAACACTGAAGCTTTCTTT
>NA|TRBV19|TRBJ2-2|TRBD1
CASKGALGTAPNQNTGELFF
TGTGCCAGTAAAGGGGCCCTAGGGACAGCCCCGAACCAGAACACCGGGGAGCTGTTTTTT
>NA|TRBV6-5|TRBJ2-3|TRBD1
CASSYSGQYTDTQYF
TGTGCCAGCAGTTACTCGGGACAGTACACAGATACGCAGTATTTT
>NA|TRBV19|TRBJ2-4|NA
CASSIQGKNIQYF
TGTGCCAGTAGTATCCAGGGTAAAAACATTCAGTACTTC
>NA|TRBV6-6|TRBJ1-1|NA
CASSGAGPVNTEAFF
TGTGCCAGCAGTGGGGCTGGTCCCGTGAACACTGAAGCTTTCTTT
>few|TRBV10-3|TRBJ2-2|NA
CAISGDLNTGELFF
TGTGCCATCTCGGGGGATTTGAACACCGGGGAGCTGTTTTTT
>NA|TRBV15|TRBJ2-6|NA
CATSRDLSGANGLTF
TGTGCCACCAGCAGAGATCTTTCTGGGGCCAACGGCCTGACTTTC
>NA|TRBV21-1|TRBJ1-5|NA
CASSTFSTGAPGGPQHF
TGTGCCAGCAGCACTTTCTCGACAGGGGCTCCCGGGGGACCCCAGCATTTT
>NA|TRBV19|TRBJ1-1|NA
CASIYRETSEAFF
TGTGCCAGTATATACAGGGAAACGTCTGAAGCTTTCTTT
>NA|TRBV28|TRBJ2-7|NA
CASSLGGSPYEQYF
TGTGCCAGCAGTTTGGGGGGATCACCCTACGAGCAGTACTTC
>few|TRBV5-1|TRBJ2-1|TRBD1
CASSYSTGPYNEQFF
TGCGCCAGCAGCTACTCGACAGGGCCCTACAATGAGCAGTTCTTC
>NA|TRBV6-1|TRBJ1-2|NA
CASSELPRVGHYGYTF
TGTGCCAGCAGTGAACTCCCCCGGGTCGGTCACTATGGCTACACCTTC
>once|TRBV10-3|TRBJ2-2|NA
CAIMGANTGELFF
TGTGCCATCATGGGGGCTAACACCGGGGAGCTGTTTTTT
>NA|TRBV28|TRBJ2-5|NA
CASSPPLTTQETQYF
TGTGCCAGCAGTCCCCCCTTGACTACCCAAGAGACCCAGTACTTC
>NA|TRBV18|TRBJ2-3|NA
CASSRTENTDTQYF
TGTGCCAGCTCACGGACAGAAAACACAGATACGCAGTATTTT
>NA|TRBV15|TRBJ2-7|TRBD2
CATSGTSGGAYEQYF
TGTGCCACCAGCGGTACCAGCGGGGGGGCTTACGAGCAGTACTTC
>few|TRBV28|TRBJ1-2|NA
CASSLPGEGRGGYTF
TGTGCCAGCAGTCTCCCGGGAGAGGGAAGAGGAGGCTACACCTTC
>NA|TRBV9|TRBJ1-4|NA
CASSVGGLHGEKLFF
TGTGCCAGCAGCGTAGGGGGGCTGCACGGTGAAAAACTGTTTTTT
>few|TRBV10-1|TRBJ1-1|TRBD1
CASSESTGGTEAFF
TGCGCCAGCAGTGAGTCTACAGGGGGCACTGAAGCTTTCTTT
>NA|TRBV15|TRBJ1-2|TRBD1
CATSRDRGQAYGYTF
TGTGCCACCAGCAGGGACAGGGGGCAAGCCTATGGCTACACCTTC
>NA|TRBV6-5|TRBJ1-4|NA
CASSYAATNEKLFF
TGTGCCAGCAGTTACGCAGCAACTAATGAAAAACTGTTTTTT
>NA|TRBV30|TRBJ1-6|NA
CAWSANRGYTAVYSPLHF
TGTGCCTGGAGTGCAAACCGCGGTTATACAGCGGTGTATTCACCCCTCCACTTT
>few|TRBV28|TRBJ1-6|NA
CASSFGGNDNSPLHF
TGTGCCAGCAGTTTCGGAGGGAACGATAATTCACCCCTCCACTTT
>NA|TRBV18|TRBJ1-2|TRBD1
CASSTGLGYTF
TGTGCCAGCTCGACAGGGTTGGGCTACACCTTC
>few|TRBV6-4|TRBJ2-3|TRBD2
CASSPTSGEDTQYF
TGTGCCAGCAGCCCGACTAGCGGGGAGGATACGCAGTATTTT